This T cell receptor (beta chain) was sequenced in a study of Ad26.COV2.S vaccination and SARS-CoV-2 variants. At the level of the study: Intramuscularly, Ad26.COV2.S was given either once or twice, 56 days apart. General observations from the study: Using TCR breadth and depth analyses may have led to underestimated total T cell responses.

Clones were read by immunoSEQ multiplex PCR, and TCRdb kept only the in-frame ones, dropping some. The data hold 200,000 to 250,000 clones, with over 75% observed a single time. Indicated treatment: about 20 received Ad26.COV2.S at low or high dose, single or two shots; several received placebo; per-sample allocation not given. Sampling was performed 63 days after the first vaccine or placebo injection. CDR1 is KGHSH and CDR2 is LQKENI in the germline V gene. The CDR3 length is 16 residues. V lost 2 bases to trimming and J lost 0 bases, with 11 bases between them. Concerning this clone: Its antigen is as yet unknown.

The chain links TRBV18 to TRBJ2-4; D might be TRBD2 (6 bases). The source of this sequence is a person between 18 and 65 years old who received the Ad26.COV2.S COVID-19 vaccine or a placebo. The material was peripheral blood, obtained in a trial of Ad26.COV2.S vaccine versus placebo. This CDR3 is CASSPGGEIAKNIQYF. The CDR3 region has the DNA TGTGCCAGCTCACCAGGCGGGGAGATAGCCAAAAACATTCAGTACTTC.